Shown below are 20 T cell receptor beta chains from a single sample sequenced in a study of T cell responses to AZD1222 COVID-19 vaccine. Assay used: immunoSEQ multiplex PCR; TCRdb lists only in-frame clones, some missing. This table holds about 130,000 clones, over 75% found once. Sequenced material: peripheral blood, taken on day 0 of AZD1222 vaccination. The receptors shown here come from an adult in good health.

This chain links TRBV5-4 with TRBJ2-7; D tentatively fits TRBD1 or TRBD2 (5 bases each). Trimming stripped 1 base from V and 5 bases from J, with 10 bases between. CDR1 and CDR2 (germline): SGHNT, YYREEE (reference sequence). The CDR3 covers 13 residues. CDR3 residues: CASSLPGRDEQYF. Written as DNA, the CDR3 is TGTGCCAGCAGCTTGCCGGGGCGCGACGAGCAGTACTTC. The full variable domain, with the rest looked up from reference TRBV5-4 and TRBJ2-7, is ETGVTQSPTHLIKTRGQQVTLRCSSQSGHNTVSWYQQALGQGPQFIFQYYREEENGRGNFPPRFSGLQFPNYSSELNVNALELDDSALYLCASSLPGRDEQYFGPGTRLTVT.

V and J are TRBV18 and TRBJ1-5; D is uncertain. Looked up from germline, CDR1 is KGHSH and CDR2 is LQKENI. V lost 0 bases and J lost 2, with 8 bases in between. The CDR3 extends over 15 amino acids. CDR3 sequence reads: CASSPPAGGNQPQHF. The CDR3 nucleotides are TGTGCCAGCTCACCACCTGCAGGCGGCAATCAGCCCCAGCATTTT.

The table lists this clone with a few counts. This chain uses TRBV7-9 with TRBJ2-7; tentative D call: TRBD1 (6 bases). Germline assignment: CDR1 SEHNR and CDR2 FQNEAQ (reference sequence). The germline V and J ends were trimmed by 5 bases and 2 bases, with 13 bases remaining between them. This CDR3 is 14 amino acids long. The CDR3 protein is CASSPRTEPYEQYF. CDR3 in DNA: TGTGCCAGCAGCCCCCGGACAGAGCCCTACGAGCAGTACTTC. The whole variable domain, remainder taken from reference TRBV7-9 and TRBJ2-7, is DTGVSQNPRHKITKRGQNVTFRCDPISEHNRLYWYRQTLGQGPEFLTYFQNEAQLEKSRLLSDRFSAERPKGSFSTLEIQRTEQGDSAMYLCASSPRTEPYEQYFGPGTRLTVT.

The V gene is TRBV3-1 (or the pseudogene TRBV3-2), the J gene TRBJ2-7; D ambiguous. V lost 1 base and J 6 bases, leaving 7 bases between the germline ends. The CDR3 has 12 amino acids. Germline values: CDR1 LGHDT, CDR2 YNNKEL (reference sequence). Here the CDR3 DNA reads TGTGCCAGCAGCCAAGTAGGCTCCGAGCAGTACTTC. As protein: CASSQVGSEQYF.

In nucleotides, the CDR3 is TGTGCCAGCAGCTCGGGCGGGACAGGGGGTACCCCCCAGCATTTT. The encoded protein is CASSSGGTGGTPQHF. The rearrangement joins TRBV7-2 to TRBJ1-5; TRBD1 matches at 11 bases. The V and J ends lost 4 bases and 10 bases, in that order; junction bases with no gene match: 9. CDR1 is SGHTA, CDR2 FQGNSA, per germline. This CDR3 region has 15 residues.

At least ten counts were recorded for this clone. This chain uses TRBV2 with TRBJ2-7; D gene uncertain. Germline CDR1 and CDR2: SNHLY and FYNNEI. V lost 4 bases and J 3 bases, leaving 4 bases between the germline ends. The CDR3 extends over 11 amino acids. CDR3 protein: CASSVNYEQYF. CDR3 coding DNA: TGTGCCAGCAGTGTAAACTACGAGCAGTACTTC.

CDR3 residues: CATSDSQEKLFF. CDR3 DNA: TGTGCCACCAGTGATTCACAGGAAAAACTGTTTTTT. The J gene is TRBJ1-4, the V gene TRBV24-1; D is ambiguous. This CDR3 is 12 amino acids long. The ends were cut back, 2 bases at V and 8 bases at J, with 5 bases in the middle. Germline CDR1 and CDR2: KGHDR and SFDVKD.

This rearrangement joins TRBV23-1 to TRBJ2-7; D is ambiguous. TRBV23-1 is an open reading frame whose function is uncertain. This CDR3 has 16 residues. Trimming shortened V by 3 bases and J by 2 bases, and 17 bases separated the two germline ends. The CDR3 here is CASSHWSVNSTYEQYF. Here the CDR3 DNA reads TGCGCCAGCAGTCATTGGTCTGTGAACAGTACCTACGAGCAGTACTTC.

The CDR3 sequence is CASSPPSQGGYEQYF. CDR3 sequence (DNA): TGTGCCAGCTCACCACCGTCGCAGGGCGGCTACGAGCAGTACTTC. This chain joins TRBV18 and TRBJ2-7; a weak D match, TRBD1 (5 bases). Trimming cost V 0 bases and J 3 bases, with 12 bases left between them. CDR1 KGHSH and CDR2 LQKENI come from the germline V gene. The CDR3 sequence is 15 residues long.

The rearrangement links TRBV30 to TRBJ1-1; the D gene is possibly TRBD1 (5 bases). V lost 0 bases and J lost 8, with 10 bases in between. The CDR3 loop spans 12 amino acids. Germline CDR1 reads GTSNPN; CDR2 reads SVGIG (reference sequence). CDR3 loop: CAWSVRGAEAFF. CDR3 in DNA: TGTGCCTGGAGTGTACGAGGGGCCGAAGCTTTCTTT.

Written as DNA, the CDR3 is TGCGCCAGCAGCCAAGTAGTTGCGAACAGGGCAAGTTATGGCTACACCTTC. Protein sequence: CASSQVVANRASYGYTF. The chain uses TRBV4-1 and TRBJ1-2, with D possibly TRBD1 on 6 matching bases. Trimming cost V 1 base and J 5 bases, with 20 bases left between them. Germline lookup yields CDR1 MGHRA and CDR2 YSYEKL. The CDR3 contains 17 residues.

The V and J genes are TRBV24-1 and TRBJ1-5; 7 bases match TRBD1. Per germline, CDR1 KGHDR and CDR2 SFDVKD. The CDR3 is made up of 13 amino acids. The junction had 7 bases not matched to a gene; V was cut back by 9 bases and J by 6 bases. The chain's CDR3 is CATQDRAIQPQHF. The DNA of the CDR3 is TGTGCCACCCAAGACAGGGCAATTCAGCCCCAGCATTTT.

The chain carries TRBV13 and TRBJ1-5, with D maybe TRBD1 (6 bases). The CDR3 runs 14 residues. The V end was cut by 2 bases, the J end by 3 bases, with 8 bases between. Germline-derived CDR1 and CDR2 are PRHDT and FYEKMQ (reference sequence). The CDR3 protein is CASSLQGFNQPQHF. CDR3 nucleotides: TGTGCCAGCAGCTTACAGGGGTTCAATCAGCCCCAGCATTTT.

This clone was seen only a few times. The V call is TRBV2, the J call TRBJ2-7; D call uncertain. CDR3 length: 12 amino acids. Germline V lookup: CDR1 SNHLY, CDR2 FYNNEI. The V and J ends lost 3 bases and 2 bases respectively, with 5 bases between them. The CDR3 loop is CASSEEPYEQYF. In DNA form, the CDR3 reads TGTGCCAGCAGTGAGGAGCCCTACGAGCAGTACTTC. Full variable domain (missing parts from reference TRBV2 and TRBJ2-7): EPEVTQTPSHQVTQMGQEVILRCVPISNHLYFYWYRQILGQKVEFLVSFYNNEISEKSEIFDDQFSVERPDGSNFTLKIRSTKLEDSAMYFCASSEEPYEQYFGPGTRLTVT.

The rearrangement joins TRBV7-9 to TRBJ1-2, with D possibly being TRBD1 (6 bases). Trimming took 5 bases from V and 5 from J, leaving 9 bases between them. Germline values: CDR1 SEHNR, CDR2 FQNEAQ (reference sequence). The CDR3 extends over 12 amino acids. The CDR3 DNA reads as TGTGCCAGCAGCGTCACAGGGTATGGCTACACCTTC. It yields the protein CASSVTGYGYTF.

A single count supports this clone. The V gene is TRBV27, the J gene TRBJ1-1; tentatively, D is TRBD1 (6 bases). V lost 1 base and J 1 base, leaving 22 bases between the germline ends. Germline V gives CDR1 MNHEY, CDR2 SMNVEV (reference sequence). This CDR3 contains 19 residues. CDR3: CASSLYRIRAAGENTEAFF. The CDR3 nucleotides read TGTGCCAGCAGTTTATATAGGATCCGGGCCGCAGGGGAGAACACTGAAGCTTTCTTT.

The chain uses TRBV19 and TRBJ2-3; TRBD2 matches 7 bases. Germline V gives CDR1 LNHDA, CDR2 SQIVND (reference sequence). This CDR3 region has 16 residues. V lost 5 bases to trimming and J lost 2 bases; unmatched junction nucleotides: 10. In DNA form, the CDR3 reads TGTGCCAGTAGTGCCTTTCTAGCGGCCAACACAGATACGCAGTATTTT. Protein sequence: CASSAFLAANTDTQYF.

CDR3 in amino acids: CASSPRRVNYGYTF. As DNA, the CDR3 is TGTGCCAGCAGTCCCCGCCGGGTAAACTATGGCTACACCTTC. The chain joins TRBV6-5 to TRBJ1-2; D unclear. V shed 5 bases and J shed 2 bases, with 12 bases lying between them. CDR3 size: 14 residues. Germline V gene lookup returns CDR1 MNHEY and CDR2 SVGAGI.

This sequence joins TRBV2 and TRBJ2-1; the D gene is possibly TRBD1 (6 bases). V dropped 5 bases and J dropped 9 bases, with 17 bases sitting between them. Germline CDR1 reads SNHLY; CDR2 reads FYNNEI. This CDR3 is 14 amino acids long. The CDR3 region is CASSIIGQLSEQFF. The CDR3 DNA sequence: TGTGCCAGCAGTATTATTGGACAGTTATCTGAGCAGTTCTTC. Looking up the rest from reference TRBV2 and TRBJ2-1 gives the full variable domain: EPEVTQTPSHQVTQMGQEVILRCVPISNHLYFYWYRQILGQKVEFLVSFYNNEISEKSEIFDDQFSVERPDGSNFTLKIRSTKLEDSAMYFCASSIIGQLSEQFFGPGTRLTVL.

The rearrangement links TRBV10-3 to TRBJ2-1; TRBD1 aligns across 7 bases. This CDR3 comprises 15 residues. V was pared by 2 bases and J by 6 bases, with 7 bases of the junction left unmatched. CDR1 is ENHRY and CDR2 is SYGVKD in the germline V gene. The CDR3 DNA follows: TGTGCCATCAGTGAGAGGGGGCTAGGGGCCAATGAGCAGTTCTTC. This encodes CAISERGLGANEQFF.